The clone carrying this T cell receptor (beta chain) was observed a handful of times. Using a J-beta primer mix together with a sample-barcoded 5' primer, a second PCR was run for roughly 6 to 11 cycles. TCRdb reanalysed the 5' RACE reads using MiXCR and keeps one entry per CDR3 protein. The table has fewer than 700,000 distinct CDR3 sequences, roughly 48% seen once. These data originate in a study of blood T cells in healthy people across ages. The ends lost 0 bases at V and 6 bases at J; junction bases unmatched: 10. The germline V gene encodes CDR1 DFQATT and CDR2 SNEGSKA (reference sequence). This CDR3 is built from 15 residues.

The V and J genes are TRBV20-1 and TRBJ2-7, with 8 bases identical to TRBD1. The specimen was blood. The sequence was obtained from an elderly man in good health. CDR3 nucleotides: TGCAGTGCTAGAGATCGGACAGGGCAAGGTTCCGAGCAGTACTTC. Translated: CSARDRTGQGSEQYF.